The rows below give T cell receptor beta chains drawn from one sample of a study of blood T cell repertoires in COVID-19. Repertoires were generated with immunoSEQ multiplex PCR, while TCRdb's copy carries only in-frame clones and drops some. The sample consists of 300,000 to 450,000 clones, approximately 86% of them appearing once. Sequences were obtained from peripheral blood. The receptor set was obtained from a human donor in a cohort sampled during active COVID-19. CDR3s include the opening cysteine and the closing phenylalanine or tryptophan. Fields, in order: D gene, V gene, clone size, J gene, CDR3 protein, CDR3 DNA. The D gene is left open where the match is weak. Some rows have no size entry. The others give once, few or many, or a class for an expanded clone.

NA	TRBV28	NA	TRBJ1-1	CASSLNDVWSEAFF	TGTGCCAGCAGTTTAAATGATGTTTGGAGTGAAGCTTTCTTT
NA	TRBV6-1	NA	TRBJ2-1	CASSVPRGFGYNEQFF	TGTGCCAGCAGTGTACCCAGGGGTTTTGGATACAATGAGCAGTTCTTC
TRBD1	TRBV29-1	NA	TRBJ2-7	CSVEGGQGAAYEQYF	TGCAGCGTTGAAGGAGGACAGGGGGCTGCCTACGAGCAGTACTTC
NA	TRBV7-2	NA	TRBJ1-3	CASSLFRQAAGNTIYF	TGTGCCAGCAGCTTATTTCGACAGGCTGCTGGAAACACCATATATTTT
NA	TRBV14	NA	TRBJ1-6	CASSHGRPYRDNYNSPLHF	TGTGCCAGCAGCCATGGGAGACCTTACCGGGACAACTATAATTCACCCCTCCACTTT
TRBD1	TRBV7-3	NA	TRBJ1-6	CASSFGTGYSPLHF	TGTGCCAGCAGCTTCGGGACAGGGTACTCACCCCTCCACTTT
TRBD2	TRBV5-1	NA	TRBJ2-1	CASSKTSGRAYNEQFF	TGCGCCAGCAGCAAAACTAGCGGGAGAGCCTACAATGAGCAGTTCTTC
TRBD1	TRBV5-6	few	TRBJ1-1	CASSPQDREAFF	TGTGCCAGCAGCCCCCAGGACAGGGAAGCTTTCTTT
TRBD2	TRBV7-2	NA	TRBJ2-2	CASSLTGGAHTGELFF	TGTGCCAGCAGCTTAACCGGGGGGGCCCACACCGGGGAGCTGTTTTTT
NA	TRBV9	NA	TRBJ1-3	CASNREPSSGNTIYF	TGTGCCAGCAACCGGGAACCGAGCTCTGGAAACACCATATATTTT
TRBD1	TRBV2	NA	TRBJ1-6	CASSVFATGVNSPLHF	TGTGCCAGCAGTGTATTTGCGACAGGGGTAAATTCACCCCTCCACTTT
NA	TRBV27	NA	TRBJ2-3	CASSLGTFTDTQYF	TGTGCCAGCAGTTTAGGGACTTTCACAGATACGCAGTATTTT
TRBD2	TRBV9	NA	TRBJ2-1	CASSPRTSGNEQFF	TGTGCCAGCAGCCCCCGGACTAGCGGGAATGAGCAGTTCTTC
TRBD2	TRBV5-1	NA	TRBJ2-7	CASSLRAGLAGADYEQYF	TGCGCCAGCAGCTTGCGGGCCGGACTAGCGGGGGCCGACTACGAGCAGTACTTC
TRBD1	TRBV2	NA	TRBJ1-2	CASSEARQGRNGYTF	TGTGCCAGCAGTGAGGCACGACAGGGAAGGAATGGCTACACCTTC
TRBD1	TRBV4-1	NA	TRBJ1-1	CASSLQGAGTEAFF	TGCGCCAGCAGCCTGCAGGGGGCAGGAACTGAAGCTTTCTTT
TRBD1	TRBV6-1	NA	TRBJ1-5	CASSENPGQGSQPQHF	TGTGCCAGCAGTGAAAATCCGGGACAGGGGTCCCAGCCCCAGCATTTT
NA	TRBV7-9	NA	TRBJ2-2	CASSLATGVDTGELFF	TGTGCCAGCAGCTTAGCGACGGGAGTGGACACCGGGGAGCTGTTTTTT
NA	TRBV3-1/TRBV3-2	NA	TRBJ2-1	CASNTWGLGENEQFF	TGTGCCAGCAACACCTGGGGCCTAGGGGAAAATGAGCAGTTCTTC
NA	TRBV10-3	NA	TRBJ2-3	CAIRYSELGTDTQYF	TGTGCCATCAGATATAGCGAACTCGGCACAGATACGCAGTATTTT